The rows below give T cell receptor beta chains drawn from one sample of a study of T cell responses to AZD1222 COVID-19 vaccine. Measured with immunoSEQ multiplex PCR; TCRdb has only the in-frame clones, and not every one. The table shows approximately 140,000 clones, with approximately 94% occurring only once. The material sequenced was peripheral blood, taken on day 0 of AZD1222 vaccination. The receptors shown here come from an adult in good health. The CDR3 runs from the conserved cysteine through the conserved F or W. A D gene is named only where the DNA matches it firmly. Not every row has a clone size; where given, it reads once, few, many or a size class.

V gene: TRBV19; D gene: TRBD1; J gene: TRBJ1-1; clone size: .; CDR3 protein: CASRLTGQGVTEAFF; CDR3 DNA: TGTGCCAGTCGGTTGACAGGGCAGGGGGTCACTGAAGCTTTCTTT
V gene: TRBV7-2; D gene: .; J gene: TRBJ1-2; clone size: .; CDR3 protein: CASSPVSGRNTF; CDR3 DNA: TGTGCCAGCAGCCCTGTGAGCGGCCGTAACACCTTC
V gene: TRBV6-5; D gene: .; J gene: TRBJ1-2; clone size: once; CDR3 protein: CASSYPGGRNYGYTF; CDR3 DNA: TGTGCCAGCAGTTACCCGGGGGGACGTAACTATGGCTACACCTTC
V gene: TRBV14; D gene: .; J gene: TRBJ1-3; clone size: .; CDR3 protein: CASSQDRPFSGNTIYF; CDR3 DNA: TGTGCCAGCAGCCAAGATCGCCCATTCTCTGGAAACACCATATATTTT
V gene: TRBV2; D gene: .; J gene: TRBJ1-5; clone size: .; CDR3 protein: CASSDQDYQPQHF; CDR3 DNA: TGTGCCAGCAGTGATCAAGATTATCAGCCCCAGCATTTT
V gene: TRBV7-3; D gene: TRBD2; J gene: TRBJ2-5; clone size: few; CDR3 protein: CASSPTSGGTQYF; CDR3 DNA: TGTGCCAGCAGCCCGACTAGCGGGGGAACCCAGTACTTC
V gene: TRBV7-6; D gene: .; J gene: TRBJ1-1; clone size: .; CDR3 protein: CASSFRESGEAFF; CDR3 DNA: TGTGCCAGCAGCTTTAGAGAGTCCGGTGAAGCTTTCTTT
V gene: TRBV9; D gene: .; J gene: TRBJ1-6; clone size: .; CDR3 protein: CASSVGWNSPLHF; CDR3 DNA: TGTGCCAGCAGCGTAGGCTGGAATTCACCCCTCCACTTT
V gene: TRBV10-3; D gene: TRBD2; J gene: TRBJ2-7; clone size: .; CDR3 protein: CAISEGTSGREQYF; CDR3 DNA: TGTGCCATCAGTGAAGGGACTAGCGGGAGAGAGCAGTACTTC
V gene: TRBV7-8; D gene: .; J gene: TRBJ2-7; clone size: .; CDR3 protein: CASSFKSGPTLSYEQYF; CDR3 DNA: TGTGCCAGCAGCTTTAAGTCGGGGCCAACCCTTTCCTACGAGCAGTACTTC
V gene: TRBV5-1; D gene: .; J gene: TRBJ1-1; clone size: .; CDR3 protein: CASSLAGDGNTEAFF; CDR3 DNA: TGCGCCAGCAGCTTGGCCGGGGACGGAAACACTGAAGCTTTCTTT
V gene: TRBV3-1/TRBV3-2; D gene: .; J gene: TRBJ2-6; clone size: .; CDR3 protein: CASGSGANVLTF; CDR3 DNA: TGTGCCAGCGGCTCTGGGGCCAACGTCCTGACTTTC
V gene: TRBV27; D gene: .; J gene: TRBJ1-1; clone size: .; CDR3 protein: CASSFTGAPGTEAFF; CDR3 DNA: TGTGCCAGCAGTTTCACAGGCGCCCCGGGGACTGAAGCTTTCTTT
V gene: TRBV10-1; D gene: TRBD1; J gene: TRBJ1-3; clone size: .; CDR3 protein: CASSDWTGTSGNTIYF; CDR3 DNA: TGCGCCAGCAGTGACTGGACAGGGACATCTGGAAACACCATATATTTT
V gene: TRBV11-2; D gene: .; J gene: TRBJ2-1; clone size: .; CDR3 protein: CASTSGVGEQFF; CDR3 DNA: TGTGCCAGTACTAGTGGCGTAGGTGAGCAGTTCTTC